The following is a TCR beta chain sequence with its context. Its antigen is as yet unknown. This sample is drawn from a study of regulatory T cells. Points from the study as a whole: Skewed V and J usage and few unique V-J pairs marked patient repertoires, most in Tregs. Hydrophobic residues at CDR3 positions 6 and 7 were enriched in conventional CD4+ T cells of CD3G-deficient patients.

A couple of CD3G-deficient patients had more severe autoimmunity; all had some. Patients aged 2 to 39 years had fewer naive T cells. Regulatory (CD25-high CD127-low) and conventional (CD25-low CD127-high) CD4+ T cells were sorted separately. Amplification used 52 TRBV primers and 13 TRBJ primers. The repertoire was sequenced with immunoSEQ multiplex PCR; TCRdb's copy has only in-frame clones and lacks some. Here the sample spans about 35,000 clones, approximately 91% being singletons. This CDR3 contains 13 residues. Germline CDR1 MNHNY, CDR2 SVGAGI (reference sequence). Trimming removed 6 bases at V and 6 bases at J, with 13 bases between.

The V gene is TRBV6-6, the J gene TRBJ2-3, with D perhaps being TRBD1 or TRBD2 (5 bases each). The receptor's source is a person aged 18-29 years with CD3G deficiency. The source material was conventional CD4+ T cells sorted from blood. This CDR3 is CASRRDLQDTQYF. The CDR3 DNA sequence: TGTGCCAGCAGGAGGGACCTCCAGGATACGCAGTATTTT.